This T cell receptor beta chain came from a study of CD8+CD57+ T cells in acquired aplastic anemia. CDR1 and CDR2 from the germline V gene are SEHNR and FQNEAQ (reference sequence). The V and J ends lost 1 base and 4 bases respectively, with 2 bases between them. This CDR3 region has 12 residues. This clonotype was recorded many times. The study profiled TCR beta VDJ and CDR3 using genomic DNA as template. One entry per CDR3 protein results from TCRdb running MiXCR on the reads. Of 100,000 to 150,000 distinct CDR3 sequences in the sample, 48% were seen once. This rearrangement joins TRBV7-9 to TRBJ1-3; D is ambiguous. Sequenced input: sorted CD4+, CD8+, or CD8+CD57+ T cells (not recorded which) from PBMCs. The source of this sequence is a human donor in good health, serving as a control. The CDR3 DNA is TGTGCCAGCAGCTTAGGCGGAAACACCATATATTTT. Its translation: CASSLGGNTIYF.